The TCR beta chain under discussion was sequenced for a study of blood T cell repertoires in COVID-19. The CDR3 is 13 residues long. Germline trimming cut 10 bases from V and 7 bases from J; bases unmatched to any gene: 9. CDR1 is MGHDK, CDR2 SYGVNS, per germline. This clone was detected a few times. Sequencing was performed with immunoSEQ multiplex PCR; in TCRdb, only in-frame clones are kept and a portion is missing. The table includes about 400,000 clones, around 87% detected once. This receptor was identified in a human donor in a cohort sampled during active COVID-19. The sample comprised peripheral blood. The chain joins TRBV25-1 to TRBJ1-5; TRBD1 matches 8 bases. CDR3 residues: CATVGQGGQPQHF. The CDR3 DNA reads TGTGCCACCGTAGGACAGGGCGGCCAGCCCCAGCATTTT.